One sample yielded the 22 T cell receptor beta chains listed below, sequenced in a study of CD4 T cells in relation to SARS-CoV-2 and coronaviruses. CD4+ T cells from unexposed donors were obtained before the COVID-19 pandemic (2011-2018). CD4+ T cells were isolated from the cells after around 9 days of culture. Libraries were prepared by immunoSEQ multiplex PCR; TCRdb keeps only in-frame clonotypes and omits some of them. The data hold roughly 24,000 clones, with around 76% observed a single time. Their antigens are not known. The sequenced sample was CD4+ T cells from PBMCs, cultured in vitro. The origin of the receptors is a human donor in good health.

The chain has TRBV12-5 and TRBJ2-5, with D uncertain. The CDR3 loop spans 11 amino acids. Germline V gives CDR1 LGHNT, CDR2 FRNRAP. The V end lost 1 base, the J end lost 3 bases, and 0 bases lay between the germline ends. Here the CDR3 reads CASGLEETQYF. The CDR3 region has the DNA TGTGCTAGTGGTTTGGAAGAGACCCAGTACTTC.

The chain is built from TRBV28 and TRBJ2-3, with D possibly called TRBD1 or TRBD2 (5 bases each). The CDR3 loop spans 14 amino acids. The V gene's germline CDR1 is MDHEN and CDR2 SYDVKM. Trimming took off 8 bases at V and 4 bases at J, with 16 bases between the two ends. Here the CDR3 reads CASSPQWDADTQYF. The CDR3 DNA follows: TGTGCCAGCTCCCCACAGTGGGACGCAGATACGCAGTATTTT.

The CDR3: CASGLGQGGVYGYTF. CDR3 nucleotides: TGTGCTAGTGGTTTGGGACAGGGAGGCGTCTATGGCTACACCTTC. This chain connects TRBV12-5 to TRBJ1-2, with 7 bases fitting TRBD1. This CDR3 spans 15 amino acids. V shed 1 base and J 4 bases; nucleotides not matched to a gene: 6. Germline CDR1 is LGHNT and CDR2 is FRNRAP.

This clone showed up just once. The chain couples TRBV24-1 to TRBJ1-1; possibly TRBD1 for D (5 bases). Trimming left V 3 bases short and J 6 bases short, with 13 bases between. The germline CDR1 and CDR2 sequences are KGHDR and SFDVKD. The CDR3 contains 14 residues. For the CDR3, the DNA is TGTGCCACCAGTGATCCAGGGACCCGGGCTGAAGCTTTCTTT. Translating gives CATSDPGTRAEAFF.

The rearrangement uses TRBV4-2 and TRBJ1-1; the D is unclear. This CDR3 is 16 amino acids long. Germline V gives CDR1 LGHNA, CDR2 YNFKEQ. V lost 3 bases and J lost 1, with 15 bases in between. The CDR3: CASSHVPDPKNTEAFF. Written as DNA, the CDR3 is TGTGCCAGCAGCCACGTCCCTGATCCGAAGAACACTGAAGCTTTCTTT.

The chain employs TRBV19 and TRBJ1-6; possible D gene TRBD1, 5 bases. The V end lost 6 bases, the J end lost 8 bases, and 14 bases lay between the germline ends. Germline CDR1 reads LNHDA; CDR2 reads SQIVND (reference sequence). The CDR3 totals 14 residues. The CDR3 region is CASSGGWADSPLHF. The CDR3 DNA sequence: TGTGCCAGTAGCGGGGGTTGGGCTGATTCACCCCTCCACTTT.

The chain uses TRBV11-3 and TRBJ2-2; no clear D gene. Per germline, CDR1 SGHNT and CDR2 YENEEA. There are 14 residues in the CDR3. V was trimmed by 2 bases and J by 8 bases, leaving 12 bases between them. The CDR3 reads CASSLSDSAGELFF. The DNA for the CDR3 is TGTGCCAGCAGCTTAAGCGACTCGGCGGGGGAGCTGTTTTTT.

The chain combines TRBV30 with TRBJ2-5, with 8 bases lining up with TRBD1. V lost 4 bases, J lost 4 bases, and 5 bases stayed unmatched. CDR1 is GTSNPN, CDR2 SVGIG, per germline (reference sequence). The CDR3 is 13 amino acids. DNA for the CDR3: TGTGCCTGGAACACAGGGGGACCAGAGACCCAGTACTTC. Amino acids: CAWNTGGPETQYF.

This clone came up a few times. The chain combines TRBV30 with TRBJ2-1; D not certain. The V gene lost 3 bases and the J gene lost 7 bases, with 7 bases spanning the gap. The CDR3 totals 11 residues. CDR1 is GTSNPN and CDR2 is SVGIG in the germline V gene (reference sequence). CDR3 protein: CAWRLGNEQFF. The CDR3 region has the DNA TGTGCCTGGAGGCTGGGAAATGAGCAGTTCTTC.

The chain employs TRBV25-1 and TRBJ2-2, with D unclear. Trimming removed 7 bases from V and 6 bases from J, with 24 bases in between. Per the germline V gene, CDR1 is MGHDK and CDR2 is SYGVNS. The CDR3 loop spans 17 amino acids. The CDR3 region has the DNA TGTGCCAGCACAACGGTGGAAGGGTCCTCCGTTTCCGGGGAGCTGTTTTTT. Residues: CASTTVEGSSVSGELFF. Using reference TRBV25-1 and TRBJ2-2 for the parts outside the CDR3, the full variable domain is EADIYQTPRYLVIGTGKKITLECSQTMGHDKMYWYQQDPGMELHLIHYSYGVNSTEKGDLSSESTVSRIRTEHFPLTLESARPSHTSQYLCASTTVEGSSVSGELFFGEGSRLTVL.

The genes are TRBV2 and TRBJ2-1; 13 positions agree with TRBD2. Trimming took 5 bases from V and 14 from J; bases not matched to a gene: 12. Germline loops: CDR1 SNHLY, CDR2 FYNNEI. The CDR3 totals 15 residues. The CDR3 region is CASSRGGTSGNKEFF. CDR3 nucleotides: TGTGCCAGCAGTCGCGGGGGGACTAGCGGGAATAAGGAGTTCTTC.

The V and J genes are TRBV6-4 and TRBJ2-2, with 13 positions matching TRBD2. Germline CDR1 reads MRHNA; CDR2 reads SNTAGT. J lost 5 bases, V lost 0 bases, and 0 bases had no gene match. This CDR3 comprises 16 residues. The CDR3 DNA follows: TGTGCCAGCAGTGACTCGACTAGCGGGAGGACCGGGGAGCTGTTTTTT. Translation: CASSDSTSGRTGELFF.

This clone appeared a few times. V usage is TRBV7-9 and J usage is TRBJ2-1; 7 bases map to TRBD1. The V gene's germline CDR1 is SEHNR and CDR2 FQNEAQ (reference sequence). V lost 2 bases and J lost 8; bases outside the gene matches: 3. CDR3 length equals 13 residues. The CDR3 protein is CASSLPGTDEQFF. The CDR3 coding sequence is TGTGCCAGCAGCTTACCCGGGACAGATGAGCAGTTCTTC.

CDR3 sequence: CASSTGTLYGNTIYF. The CDR3 bases are TGTGCCAGTAGTACCGGGACTTTGTACGGAAACACCATATATTTT. The chain is built from TRBV19 and TRBJ1-3, with D tentatively TRBD1 (5 bases). The V gene lost 4 bases and the J gene lost 4 bases, with 14 bases spanning the gap. The CDR3 runs 15 residues. Looked up from germline, CDR1 is LNHDA and CDR2 is SQIVND (reference sequence).

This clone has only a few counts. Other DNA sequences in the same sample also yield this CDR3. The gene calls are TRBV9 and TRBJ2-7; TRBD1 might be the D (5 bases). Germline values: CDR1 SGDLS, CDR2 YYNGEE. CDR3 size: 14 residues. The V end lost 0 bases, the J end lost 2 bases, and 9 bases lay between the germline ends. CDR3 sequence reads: CASSVGPRAYEQYF. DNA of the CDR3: TGTGCCAGCAGCGTAGGTCCCAGGGCCTACGAGCAGTACTTC.

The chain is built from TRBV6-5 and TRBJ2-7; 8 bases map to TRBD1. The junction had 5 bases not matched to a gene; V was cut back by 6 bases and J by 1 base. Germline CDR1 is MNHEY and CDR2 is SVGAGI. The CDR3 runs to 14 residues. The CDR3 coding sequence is TGTGCCAGCAGCAGGGACAGGTGGTCCTACGAGCAGTACTTC. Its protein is CASSRDRWSYEQYF.

The CDR3 sequence: CAWMRKGLAGGEQFF. CDR3 in DNA: TGTGCCTGGATGCGAAAGGGACTAGCGGGAGGCGAGCAGTTCTTC. The chain carries TRBV30 and TRBJ2-1; TRBD2 aligns across 15 bases. Germline assignment: CDR1 GTSNPN and CDR2 SVGIG (reference sequence). Trimming cost V 4 bases and J 10 bases; bases outside gene matches: 8. CDR3 length: 15 amino acids.

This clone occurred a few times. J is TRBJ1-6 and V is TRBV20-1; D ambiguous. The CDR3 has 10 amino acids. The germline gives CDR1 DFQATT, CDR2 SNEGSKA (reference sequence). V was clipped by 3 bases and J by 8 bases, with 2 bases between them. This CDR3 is CSARDSPLHF. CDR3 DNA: TGCAGTGCTAGGGATTCACCCCTCCACTTT.

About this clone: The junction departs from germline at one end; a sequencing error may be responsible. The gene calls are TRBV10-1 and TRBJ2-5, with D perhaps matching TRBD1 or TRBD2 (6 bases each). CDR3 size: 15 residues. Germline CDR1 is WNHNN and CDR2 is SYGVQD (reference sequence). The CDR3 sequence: CASSEGGPRGGTQYF. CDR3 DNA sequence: TGCGCCAGTAGTGAGGGGGGACCCCGAGGTGGGACCCAGTACTTC.

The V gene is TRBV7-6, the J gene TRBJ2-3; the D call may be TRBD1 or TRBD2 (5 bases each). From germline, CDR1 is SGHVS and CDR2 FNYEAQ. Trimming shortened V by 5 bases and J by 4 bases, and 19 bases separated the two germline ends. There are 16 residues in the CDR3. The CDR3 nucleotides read TGTGCCAGCAGCCCAGCCACAATCGGGACGTCAGATACGCAGTATTTT. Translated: CASSPATIGTSDTQYF.

CDR3 amino acids: CAVVSGTFEKLFF. The CDR3 DNA is TGTGCCGTCGTATCCGGGACGTTTGAAAAACTGTTTTTT. The V call is TRBV30, the J call TRBJ1-4; possibly TRBD1 for D (5 bases). The germline V gene encodes CDR1 GTSNPN and CDR2 SVGIG (reference sequence). CDR3 length: 13 amino acids. Trimming removed 8 bases at V and 7 bases at J, with 17 bases between.

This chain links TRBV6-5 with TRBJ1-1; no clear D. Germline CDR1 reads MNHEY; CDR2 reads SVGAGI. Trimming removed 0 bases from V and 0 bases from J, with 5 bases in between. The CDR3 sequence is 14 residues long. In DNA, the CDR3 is TGTGCCAGCAGTTACTCGGACGTGAACACTGAAGCTTTCTTT. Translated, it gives CASSYSDVNTEAFF.